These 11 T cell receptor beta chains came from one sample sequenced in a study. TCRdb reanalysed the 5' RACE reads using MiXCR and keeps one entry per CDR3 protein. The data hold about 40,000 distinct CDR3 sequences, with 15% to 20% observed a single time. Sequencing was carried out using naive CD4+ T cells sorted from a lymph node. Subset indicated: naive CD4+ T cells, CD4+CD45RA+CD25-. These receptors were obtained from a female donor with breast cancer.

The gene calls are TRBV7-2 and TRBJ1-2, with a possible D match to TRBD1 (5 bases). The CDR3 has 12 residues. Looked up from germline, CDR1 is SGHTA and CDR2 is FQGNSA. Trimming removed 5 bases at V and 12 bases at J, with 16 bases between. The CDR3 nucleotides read TGTGCCAGCAGCCTACGGATCGGGGGGGACACCTTC. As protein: CASSLRIGGDTF.

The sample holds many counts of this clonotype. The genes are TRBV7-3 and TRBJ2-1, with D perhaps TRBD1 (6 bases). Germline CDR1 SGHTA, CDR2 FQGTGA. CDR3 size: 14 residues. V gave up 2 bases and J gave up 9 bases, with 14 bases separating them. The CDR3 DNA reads TGTGCCAGCAGCTTAGGCTATCAGGGGAGTGAGCAGTTCTTC. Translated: CASSLGYQGSEQFF.

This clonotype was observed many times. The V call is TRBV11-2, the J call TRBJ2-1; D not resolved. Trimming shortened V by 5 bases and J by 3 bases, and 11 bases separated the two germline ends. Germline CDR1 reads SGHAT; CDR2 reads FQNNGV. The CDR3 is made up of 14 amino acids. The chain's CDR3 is CASSVPPGYNEQFF. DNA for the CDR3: TGTGCCAGCAGCGTTCCACCGGGCTACAATGAGCAGTTCTTC. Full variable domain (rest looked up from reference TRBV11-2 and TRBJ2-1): EAGVAQSPRYKIIEKRQSVAFWCNPISGHATLYWYQQILGQGPKLLIQFQNNGVVDDSQLPKDRFSAERLKGVDSTLKIQPAKLEDSAVYLCASSVPPGYNEQFFGPGTRLTVL.

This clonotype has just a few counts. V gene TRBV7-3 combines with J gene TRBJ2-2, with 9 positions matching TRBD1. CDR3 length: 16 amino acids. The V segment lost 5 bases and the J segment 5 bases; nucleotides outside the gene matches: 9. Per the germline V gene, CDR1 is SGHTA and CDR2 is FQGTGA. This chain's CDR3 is CASSVTGGALTGELFF. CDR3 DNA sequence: TGTGCCAGCAGCGTCACAGGGGGCGCCTTGACCGGGGAGCTGTTTTTT. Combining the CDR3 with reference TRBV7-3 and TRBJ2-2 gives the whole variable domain GAGVSQTPSNKVTEKGKYVELRCDPISGHTALYWYRQSLGQGPEFLIYFQGTGAADDSGLPNDRFFAVRPEGSVSTLKIQRTERGDSAVYLCASSVTGGALTGELFFGEGSRLTVL.

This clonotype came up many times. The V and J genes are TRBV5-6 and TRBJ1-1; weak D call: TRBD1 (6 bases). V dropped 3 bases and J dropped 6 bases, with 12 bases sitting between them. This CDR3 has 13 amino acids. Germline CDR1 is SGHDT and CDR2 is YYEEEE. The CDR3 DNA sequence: TGTGCCAGCAGCTGGGTGGGGGGCTCTGAAGCTTTCTTT. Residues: CASSWVGGSEAFF.

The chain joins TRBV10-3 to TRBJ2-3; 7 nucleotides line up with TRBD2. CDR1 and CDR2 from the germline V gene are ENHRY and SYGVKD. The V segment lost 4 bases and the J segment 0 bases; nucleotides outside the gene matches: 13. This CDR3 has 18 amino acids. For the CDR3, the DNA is TGTGCCATCAGTGGCCCGACTAGCAGAACCGCTAGCACAGATACGCAGTATTTT. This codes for CAISGPTSRTASTDTQYF.

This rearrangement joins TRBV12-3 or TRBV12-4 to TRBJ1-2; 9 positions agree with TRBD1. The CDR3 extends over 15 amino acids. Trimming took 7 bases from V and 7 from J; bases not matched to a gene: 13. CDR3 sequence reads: CASILRGTGRGGYTF. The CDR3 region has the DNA TGTGCCAGCATTCTCCGCGGGACAGGGCGCGGTGGCTACACCTTC.

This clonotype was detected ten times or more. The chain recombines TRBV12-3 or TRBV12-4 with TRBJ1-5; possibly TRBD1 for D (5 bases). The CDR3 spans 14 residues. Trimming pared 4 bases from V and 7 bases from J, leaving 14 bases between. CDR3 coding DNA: TGTGCCAGCAGTTCAACAGGTACCCAACAGCCCCAGCATTTT. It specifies CASSSTGTQQPQHF.

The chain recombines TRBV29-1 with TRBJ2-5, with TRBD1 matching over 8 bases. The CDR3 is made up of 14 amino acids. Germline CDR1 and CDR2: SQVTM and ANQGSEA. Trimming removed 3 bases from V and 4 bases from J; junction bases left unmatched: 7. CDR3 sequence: CSVDRTGMGETQYF. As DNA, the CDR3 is TGCAGCGTTGATAGGACAGGGATGGGAGAGACCCAGTACTTC. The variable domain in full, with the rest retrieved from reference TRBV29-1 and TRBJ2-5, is SAVISQKPSRDICQRGTSLTIQCQVDSQVTMMFWYRQQPGQSLTLIATANQGSEATYESGFVIDKFPISRPNLTFSTLTVSNMSPEDSSIYLCSVDRTGMGETQYFGPGTRLLVL.

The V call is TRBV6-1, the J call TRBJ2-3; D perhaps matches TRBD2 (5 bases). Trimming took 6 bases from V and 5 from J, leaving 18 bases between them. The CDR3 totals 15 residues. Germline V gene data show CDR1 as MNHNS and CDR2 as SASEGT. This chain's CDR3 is CASRTSPVREDTQYF. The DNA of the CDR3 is TGTGCCAGCAGAACTAGTCCTGTTCGGGAAGATACGCAGTATTTT.

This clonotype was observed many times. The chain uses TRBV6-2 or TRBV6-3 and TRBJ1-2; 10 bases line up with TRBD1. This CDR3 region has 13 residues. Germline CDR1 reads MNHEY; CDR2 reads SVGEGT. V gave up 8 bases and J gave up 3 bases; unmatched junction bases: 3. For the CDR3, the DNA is TGTGCCAGCGTCGGGACAGGGGACTATGGCTACACCTTC. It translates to CASVGTGDYGYTF.